These 30 T cell receptor beta chains came from one sample sequenced in a study of blood T cell repertoires in COVID-19. The repertoire was sequenced with immunoSEQ multiplex PCR; TCRdb's copy has only in-frame clones and lacks some. Counted here are about 90,000 clones, over 60% occurring once; the ten biggest clones make up about 7%. Sequencing input: peripheral blood. Receptor source: a man in his 70s with acute or convalescent COVID-19.

This chain links TRBV5-1 with TRBJ2-4; D might be TRBD2 (6 bases). The CDR3 consists of 17 residues. V lost 0 bases to trimming and J lost 0 bases, with 13 bases between them. In germline, CDR1 is SGHRS, CDR2 YFSETQ. CDR3 sequence (DNA): TGCGCCAGCAGCTTGGTTATGGGGGGATTAGCCAAAAACATTCAGTACTTC. Translating gives CASSLVMGGLAKNIQYF.

This clone was detected a few times. The chain uses TRBV6-5 and TRBJ1-6; tentative D call: TRBD1 (6 bases). The germline V and J ends were trimmed by 5 bases and 9 bases, with 14 bases remaining between them. Germline V lookup: CDR1 MNHEY, CDR2 SVGAGI. This CDR3 contains 14 residues. For the CDR3, the DNA is TGTGCCAGCAGTCTCAGGGGTGTAGGTTCACCCCTCCACTTT. Its translation: CASSLRGVGSPLHF.

This rearrangement joins TRBV3-1 (or the pseudogene TRBV3-2) to TRBJ1-5; TRBD1 might be the D (5 bases). Germline CDR1 reads LGHDT; CDR2 reads YNNKEL (reference sequence). Trimming took 5 bases from V and 7 from J, leaving 18 bases between them. CDR3 length: 15 residues. In nucleotides, the CDR3 is TGTGCCAGCAGCAAGAAAACGGGGGGAGGACAGCCCCAGCATTTT. Translation: CASSKKTGGGQPQHF.

J is TRBJ1-1 and V is TRBV29-1; 7 bases align to TRBD1. V shed 2 bases and J 9 bases; nucleotides not matched to a gene: 6. The germline CDR1 and CDR2 sequences are SQVTM and ANQGSEA. CDR3 size: 12 residues. In nucleotides, the CDR3 is TGCAGCGTTGAAACAGGGGTAGCTAAAGCTTTCTTT. Its protein product is CSVETGVAKAFF.

This chain connects TRBV27 to TRBJ1-6, with TRBD1 as a possible D gene (6 bases). Trimming pared 4 bases from V and 9 bases from J, leaving 13 bases between. Germline V CDR1 and CDR2: MNHEY, SMNVEV (reference sequence). The CDR3 consists of 14 residues. CDR3 sequence (DNA): TGTGCCAGCAGTTCAGGGGACACGCGTTCACCCCTCCACTTT. Amino acid sequence: CASSSGDTRSPLHF.

This chain joins TRBV5-6 and TRBJ1-5, with TRBD1 as a possible D gene (5 bases). There are 14 residues in the CDR3. Germline values: CDR1 SGHDT, CDR2 YYEEEE. The V gene lost 0 bases and the J gene lost 4 bases, with 8 bases spanning the gap. CDR3 sequence (DNA): TGTGCCAGCAGCTTGGCTCAGGGTAATCAGCCCCAGCATTTT. It specifies CASSLAQGNQPQHF.

This chain connects TRBV5-1 to TRBJ2-2; the D is unclear. Trimming cost V 7 bases and J 0 bases, with 10 bases left between them. Germline V gene data show CDR1 as SGHRS and CDR2 as YFSETQ. The CDR3 extends over 14 amino acids. CDR3 protein: CASADSANTGELFF. The DNA of the CDR3 is TGCGCCAGCGCTGACTCCGCGAACACCGGGGAGCTGTTTTTT.

This rearrangement joins TRBV30 to TRBJ2-7, with a weak D call TRBD1 (5 bases). The ends were cut back, 2 bases at V and 6 bases at J, with 8 bases in the middle. This CDR3 spans 11 amino acids. Germline CDR1 reads GTSNPN; CDR2 reads SVGIG (reference sequence). The CDR3 sequence: CAWSRGSEQYV. The DNA of the CDR3 is TGTGCCTGGAGTAGGGGCTCCGAGCAGTACGTC.

The J gene is TRBJ1-2, the V gene TRBV30; 7 bases agree with TRBD1. This CDR3 has 14 residues. The trim removed 3 bases at V and 3 bases at J, leaving 7 bases unmatched. The germline gives CDR1 GTSNPN, CDR2 SVGIG (reference sequence). Here the CDR3 DNA reads TGTGCCTGGAGCGCCAGGGGGATTTACTATGGCTACACCTTC. Its translation: CAWSARGIYYGYTF.

This chain joins TRBV5-4 and TRBJ2-4; 9 positions agree with TRBD1. V shed 4 bases, J shed 3 bases, and the junction held 5 bases outside the gene matches. The CDR3 is made up of 15 amino acids. Germline V gives CDR1 SGHNT, CDR2 YYREEE (reference sequence). The CDR3 reads CASSRETGGKNIQYF. The CDR3 nucleotides read TGTGCCAGCAGCCGTGAGACAGGGGGCAAAAACATTCAGTACTTC.

The genes are TRBV7-9 and TRBJ2-7; 8 nucleotides match TRBD1. After removal of 3 bases from V and 2 bases from J, the junction contained 3 bases not matched to a gene. There are 14 residues in the CDR3. From germline, CDR1 is SEHNR and CDR2 FQNEAQ (reference sequence). This chain's CDR3 is CASSFRDRPYEQYV. DNA of the CDR3: TGTGCCAGCAGCTTCCGGGACAGGCCCTACGAGCAGTACGTC.

The table lists this clone with a count of one. The chain employs TRBV18 and TRBJ1-2, with 10 bases aligning to TRBD1. V lost 4 bases and J lost 5; bases outside the gene matches: 7. The CDR3 sequence is 15 residues long. The germline gives CDR1 KGHSH, CDR2 LQKENI. CDR3: CASSLTGQGNYGYTF. In nucleotides, the CDR3 is TGTGCCAGCTCACTGACGGGACAGGGGAATTATGGCTACACCTTC.

This clone was seen only a few times. The chain couples TRBV6-5 to TRBJ2-7; possibly TRBD1 for D (6 bases). This CDR3 has 13 amino acids. The germline V and J ends were trimmed by 6 bases and 7 bases, with 16 bases remaining between them. Germline V gives CDR1 MNHEY, CDR2 SVGAGI. The CDR3 DNA sequence: TGTGCCAGCAGCAAACCAACCGACAGGGAGCAGTACGTC. Its translation is CASSKPTDREQYV.

The chain couples TRBV18 to TRBJ2-1; 13 bases are a match to TRBD2. Germline values: CDR1 KGHSH, CDR2 LQKENI. Trimming cost V 3 bases and J 7 bases; bases outside gene matches: 6. The CDR3 runs to 16 residues. Here the CDR3 DNA reads TGTGCCAGCTCACCGCCTACGGGACTAGCGGGAAATGAGCAGTTCTTC. It specifies CASSPPTGLAGNEQFF.

This clone was seen only a few times. The V and J genes are TRBV9 and TRBJ2-7; a possible D gene is TRBD2 (5 bases). The CDR3 runs to 14 residues. CDR1 is SGDLS and CDR2 is YYNGEE in the germline V gene. Trimming took off 2 bases at V and 5 bases at J, with 14 bases between the two ends. In DNA, the CDR3 is TGTGCCAGCAGCGTTGGACTGACTGAGAACGAGCAGTACTTC. Translation: CASSVGLTENEQYF.

J is TRBJ2-7 and V is TRBV10-3; weak D call: TRBD1 (5 bases). The germline CDR1 and CDR2 sequences are ENHRY and SYGVKD. V lost 3 bases and J 6 bases, leaving 15 bases between the germline ends. The CDR3 contains 14 residues. The CDR3: CAISDSQGRIEQYF. CDR3 in DNA: TGTGCCATCAGTGATAGTCAGGGTCGTATCGAGCAGTACTTC.

This chain's CDR3 is CASSDLLAGGGGTDTQYF. CDR3 sequence (DNA): TGTGCCAGCAGTGACCTCCTAGCGGGAGGGGGTGGGACAGATACGCAGTATTTT. This chain links TRBV6-1 with TRBJ2-3; 12 nucleotides line up with TRBD2. The CDR3 has 18 amino acids. The V gene end was trimmed by 3 bases and the J gene end by 3 bases; junction bases not matched to a gene: 10. Germline V gene sequence: CDR1 MNHNS, CDR2 SASEGT.

The chain links TRBV5-1 to TRBJ2-5; 10 positions agree with TRBD1. The V and J ends lost 2 bases and 5 bases, in that order; junction bases with no gene match: 6. The CDR3 extends over 15 amino acids. Germline V CDR1 and CDR2: SGHRS, YFSETQ. The CDR3 DNA follows: TGCGCCAGCAGCTTAGACAGGGGGCGAGGGGAGACCCAGTACTTC. Translating gives CASSLDRGRGETQYF.

This chain joins TRBV19 and TRBJ1-4, with D unresolved. Trimming shortened V by 4 bases and J by 0 bases, and 12 bases separated the two germline ends. There are 16 residues in the CDR3. Germline CDR1 is LNHDA and CDR2 is SQIVND (reference sequence). CDR3 in DNA: TGTGCCAGTAGTAAGCAGGCCCCTACAACTAATGAAAAACTGTTTTTT. It yields the protein CASSKQAPTTNEKLFF.

This chain uses TRBV18 with TRBJ2-1; 11 positions match TRBD2. The germline gives CDR1 KGHSH, CDR2 LQKENI. Losses at the gene ends were 2 bases for V and 5 bases for J; bases not matched to a gene: 8. This CDR3 is 17 amino acids long. CDR3 nucleotides: TGTGCCAGCTCACCAAGGTCAAGACTAGCGGGGAACAATGAGCAGTTCTTC. Translation: CASSPRSRLAGNNEQFF.

The chain combines TRBV28 with TRBJ2-1; TRBD2 is a possible D gene (6 bases). Trimming removed 3 bases from V and 3 bases from J, with 30 bases in between. CDR3 length equals 21 residues. Per germline, CDR1 MDHEN and CDR2 SYDVKM. In DNA, the CDR3 is TGTGCCAGCAGTTTTTTGACTACCCCGACTACCGGGCGGGAACTCTACAATGAGCAGTTCTTC. Its protein product is CASSFLTTPTTGRELYNEQFF.

The rearrangement links TRBV2 to TRBJ1-1; D uncertain. CDR3 length: 11 amino acids. Germline V gene sequence: CDR1 SNHLY, CDR2 FYNNEI. V lost 6 bases and J lost 5, with 7 bases in between. The CDR3 here is CASSRWTEAFF. The CDR3 nucleotides read TGTGCCAGCAGCCGGTGGACTGAAGCTTTCTTT.

The chain couples TRBV3-1 (or the pseudogene TRBV3-2) to TRBJ1-3; D is uncertain. Germline V CDR1 and CDR2: LGHDT, YNNKEL (reference sequence). Trimming cost V 4 bases and J 7 bases, with 14 bases left between them. CDR3 size: 14 residues. The CDR3 sequence is CASSPVGFSNTIYF. The CDR3, as DNA: TGTGCCAGCAGCCCCGTCGGTTTCTCCAACACCATATATTTT.

The V and J genes are TRBV6-5 and TRBJ1-6, with 7 bases aligning to TRBD1. Losses at the gene ends were 6 bases for V and 10 bases for J; bases not matched to a gene: 12. The V gene's germline CDR1 is MNHEY and CDR2 SVGAGI. The CDR3 totals 15 residues. DNA of the CDR3: TGTGCCAGCAGCTCAGTCGACAGGGTAAGATCACCCCTCCACTTT. This encodes CASSSVDRVRSPLHF.

The chain employs TRBV7-3 and TRBJ1-2, with 9 bases identical to TRBD1. Germline assignment: CDR1 SGHTA and CDR2 FQGTGA. J lost 1 base, V lost 5 bases, and 11 bases had no gene match. This CDR3 is 17 amino acids long. The CDR3 is CASSASGDREVNYGYTF. The DNA for the CDR3 is TGTGCCAGCAGCGCGTCGGGGGACAGGGAGGTTAACTATGGCTACACCTTC.

The chain combines TRBV6-1 with TRBJ2-1; D is possibly TRBD1 (5 bases). Germline-derived CDR1 and CDR2 are MNHNS and SASEGT. V was cut by 1 base and J by 2 bases, with 12 bases left in between. CDR3 length: 16 amino acids. This CDR3 reads CASSEESGSAYNEQFF. The DNA for the CDR3 is TGTGCCAGCAGTGAAGAATCAGGGTCAGCCTACAATGAGCAGTTCTTC.

The rearrangement uses TRBV5-4 and TRBJ2-5, with TRBD1 matching over 7 bases. Germline V gives CDR1 SGHNT, CDR2 YYREEE (reference sequence). This CDR3 has 14 residues. V lost 3 bases to trimming and J lost 3 bases; unmatched junction nucleotides: 5. The DNA for the CDR3 is TGTGCCAGCAGCTCGCCCGGGACAGAAGAGACCCAGTACTTC. Protein sequence: CASSSPGTEETQYF. The full variable domain, in which reference TRBV5-4 and TRBJ2-5 provide the parts outside the CDR3, is ETGVTQSPTHLIKTRGQQVTLRCSSQSGHNTVSWYQQALGQGPQFIFQYYREEENGRGNFPPRFSGLQFPNYSSELNVNALELDDSALYLCASSSPGTEETQYFGPGTRLLVL.

CDR3 residues: CAWSPQRGWREETQYF. DNA for the CDR3: TGTGCCTGGAGTCCGCAGCGGGGCTGGCGGGAAGAGACCCAGTACTTC. V is TRBV30 and J is TRBJ2-5, with TRBD2 matching over 7 bases. CDR3 length: 16 amino acids. Germline CDR1 GTSNPN, CDR2 SVGIG (reference sequence). Losses at the gene ends were 2 bases for V and 3 bases for J; bases not matched to a gene: 12.

The chain uses TRBV5-1 and TRBJ2-3; D is undetermined. CDR1 and CDR2 from the germline V gene are SGHRS and YFSETQ. V was clipped by 4 bases and J by 0 bases, with 12 bases between them. CDR3 length: 15 amino acids. The CDR3 protein is CASSPAMRSTDTQYF. CDR3 DNA sequence: TGCGCCAGCAGCCCAGCTATGAGGAGCACAGATACGCAGTATTTT.

The chain recombines TRBV5-1 with TRBJ2-7; D perhaps matches TRBD1 (5 bases). Trimming removed 0 bases at V and 1 base at J, with 14 bases between. The V gene's germline CDR1 is SGHRS and CDR2 YFSETQ. The CDR3 is 16 residues long. The chain's CDR3 is CASSLGQQVLSYEQYF. The CDR3 bases are TGCGCCAGCAGCTTGGGACAGCAAGTCCTATCCTACGAGCAGTACTTC.